This T cell receptor beta chain originates from a study of blood T cell repertoires in COVID-19. At the level of the study: Spain, Italy and the United States supplied samples that represented acute and convalescent COVID-19. Sources were T cells, B-cell-depleted T cells, or PBMCs; the material itself was cDNA or gDNA.

How the authors handled the data: The assay estimated nucleated cells by amplifying reference gene primers. The protocol was immunoSEQ multiplex PCR, while the TCRdb copy is restricted to in-frame clones and leaves out a portion. Clone size and V and J calls were adopted from that table, with D and trimming inferred from the DNA. This table has about 310,000 clones, roughly 91% appearing once. V was clipped by 6 bases and J by 4 bases, with 15 bases between them. Germline CDR1 reads MDHEN; CDR2 reads SYDVKM. The CDR3 sequence is 14 residues long. Material for sequencing was peripheral blood. The TCR sequence derives from a man over 45 with active or convalescent COVID-19. This chain links TRBV28 with TRBJ1-2; the D gene is possibly TRBD1 (5 bases). CDR3: CASRTGTRGYGYTF. The CDR3, as DNA: TGTGCCAGCAGAACCGGGACTCGAGGCTATGGCTACACCTTC.